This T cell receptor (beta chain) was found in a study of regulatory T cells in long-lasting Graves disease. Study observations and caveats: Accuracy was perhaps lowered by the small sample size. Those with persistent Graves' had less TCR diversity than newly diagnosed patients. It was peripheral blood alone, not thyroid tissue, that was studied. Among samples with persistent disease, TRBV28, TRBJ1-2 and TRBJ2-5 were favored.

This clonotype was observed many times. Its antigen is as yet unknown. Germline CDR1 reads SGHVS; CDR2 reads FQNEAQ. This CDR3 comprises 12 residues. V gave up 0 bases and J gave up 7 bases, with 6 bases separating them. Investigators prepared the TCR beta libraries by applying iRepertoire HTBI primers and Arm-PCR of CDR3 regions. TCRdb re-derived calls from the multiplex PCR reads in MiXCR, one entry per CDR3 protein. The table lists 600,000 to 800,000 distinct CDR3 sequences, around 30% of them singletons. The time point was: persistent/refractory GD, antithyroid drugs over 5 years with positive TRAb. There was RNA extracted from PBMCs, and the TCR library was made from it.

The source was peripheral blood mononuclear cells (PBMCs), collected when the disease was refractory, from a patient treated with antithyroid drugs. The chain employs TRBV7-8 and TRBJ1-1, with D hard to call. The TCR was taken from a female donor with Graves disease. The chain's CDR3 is CASSLATDEAFF. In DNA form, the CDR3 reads TGTGCCAGCAGCTTAGCAACAGATGAAGCTTTCTTT.